The TCR beta chain under discussion was sequenced for a study of spatial heterogeneity in lung cancer. Whole-study context: Consistent detection of more beta-chain than alpha-chain sequences was observed. Study findings and constraints: Resection blood, more than follow-up blood, showed ubiquitous expanded tumor TCRs.

J was trimmed by 4 bases and V by 3 bases; bases with no gene match: 3. The CDR3 is made up of 15 amino acids. Germline CDR1 SGHNT, CDR2 YYREEE (reference sequence). This clonotype was seen a few times. As yet, its antigen is unknown. A unique molecular identifier was carried by every single TCR cDNA molecule. TCRdb fed the 5' RACE reads into MiXCR, producing one record per CDR3 protein. In the table there are more than 85,000 distinct CDR3 sequences, roughly 8.7% of which are singletons. Time point described: sample taken at primary tumor resection. Tumor, nontumor lung or frozen PBMC supplied whole RNA, sequenced without sorting. The donor group consisted of over 55 patients who had untreated, early-stage non-small cell lung cancer.

This TCR derives from a male donor with early-stage non-small cell lung cancer. The sequencing used PBMCs, collected at surgery. V usage is TRBV5-4 and J usage is TRBJ2-7; 14 nucleotides line up with TRBD2. CDR3 coding DNA: TGTGCCAGCAGCTCCGGGACTAGCGGGAGTTACGAGCAGTACTTC. The encoded protein is CASSSGTSGSYEQYF. Variable domain in full (rest from reference TRBV5-4 and TRBJ2-7): ETGVTQSPTHLIKTRGQQVTLRCSSQSGHNTVSWYQQALGQGPQFIFQYYREEENGRGNFPPRFSGLQFPNYSSELNVNALELDDSALYLCASSSGTSGSYEQYFGPGTRLTVT.